The entry below describes one TCR beta chain. Its antigen is undetermined. This record belongs to a study of CD8+ T cells in alopecia areata. At the level of the study: Treated patients received oral tofacitinib, 5 to 10 mg twice daily. Scoring of treated patients' severity used the percentage of affected scalp area. Study-wide findings and caveats: Only a single nonresponder existed, so baseline CD8+ expansion links stay unclear. Possibly because of HLA-related factors, TCR sharing was less clear across patients than in mice.

Extracted RNA was reverse transcribed, and the resulting cDNA served as sequencing template. TCRdb keeps only in-frame clones here, not all; method: immunoSEQ multiplex PCR. The repertoire holds approximately 3,300 clones, with around 85% as singletons. CDR3 length: 15 amino acids. V lost 2 bases and J lost 5; bases outside the gene matches: 4. Per the germline V gene, CDR1 is SGHVS and CDR2 is FQNEAQ. Noted treatment: oral pan-JAK inhibitor, 5-10 mg twice daily. Alopecia areata patients gave lesional scalp punch biopsies and peripheral blood samples. The sequencing used skin, collected at week 24, from a patient treated with tofacitinib. The sequence was collected from a human donor with alopecia areata. The chain is built from TRBV7-8 and TRBJ2-1, with TRBD1 matching 9 bases. In DNA form, the CDR3 reads TGTGCCAGCAGCTTACGGTGGGACAGGGACAATGAGCAGTTCTTC. Encoded protein: CASSLRWDRDNEQFF.